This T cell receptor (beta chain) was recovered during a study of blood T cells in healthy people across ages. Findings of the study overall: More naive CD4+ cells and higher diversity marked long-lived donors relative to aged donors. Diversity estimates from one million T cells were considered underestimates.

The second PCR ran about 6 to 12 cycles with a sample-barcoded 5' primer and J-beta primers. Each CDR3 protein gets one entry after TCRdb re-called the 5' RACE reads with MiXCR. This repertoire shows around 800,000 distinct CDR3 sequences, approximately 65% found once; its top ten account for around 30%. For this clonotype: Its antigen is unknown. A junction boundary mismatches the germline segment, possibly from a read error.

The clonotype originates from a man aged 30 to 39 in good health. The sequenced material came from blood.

The CDR3: CNARDRAGTGYSPLHF. For the CDR3, the DNA is TGCAATGCTAGAGATCGCGCCGGGACAGGCTATTCACCCCTCCACTTT. The rearrangement joins TRBV20-1 to TRBJ1-6, with 8 bases fitting TRBD1. This CDR3 spans 16 amino acids. Germline values: CDR1 DFQATT, CDR2 SNEGSKA (reference sequence).